This T cell receptor (beta chain) was sequenced during a study of cytomegalovirus exposure and HLA in healthy donors. Primers for the PCR totalled 60 Vbeta and 13 Jbeta. Measured with immunoSEQ multiplex PCR; TCRdb has only the in-frame clones, and not every one. Here the sample spans 93,000 or so clones, approximately 64% being singletons. Turning to this clone: Its specificity is not known.

Germline CDR1 and CDR2: SGHRS and YFSETQ. The V gene lost 0 bases and the J gene lost 0 bases, with 9 bases spanning the gap. The CDR3 spans 16 residues. Study-wide points: Specificity of three CMV-associated chains for CMV antigens was verified in vitro.

The sequenced material came from PBMCs. The rearrangement links TRBV5-1 to TRBJ1-4; D is unresolved. The sequence was collected from a woman aged 50 to 60 in good health and CMV-seronegative. The CDR3 reads CASSLGADATNEKLFF. CDR3 DNA: TGCGCCAGCAGCTTGGGGGCAGATGCAACTAATGAAAAACTGTTTTTT.